This T cell receptor beta chain emerged from a study of blood T cell repertoires in COVID-19. Background on the study: The study drew acute and convalescent COVID-19 samples from the United States, Italy and Spain.

Seattle patient enrollment occurred during active infection, with longitudinal follow-up thereafter. In the source study's methods: Reference gene primer amplification in the assay estimated nucleated cell counts. Only in-frame clones appear in the TCRdb table, and some are missing; sequencing was by immunoSEQ multiplex PCR. D and trimming come from the DNA, and the V and J calls and clone size come from that table. The sample shows approximately 300,000 clones, 84% of them seen only once. The ends lost 4 bases at V and 1 base at J; junction bases unmatched: 16. The CDR3 is 19 residues long. Germline V gene lookup returns CDR1 LNHDA and CDR2 SQIVND (reference sequence).

Material: peripheral blood. The source is a person aged 65 to 85 with COVID-19, enrolled during active disease. The chain links TRBV19 to TRBJ2-7; 10 bases agree with TRBD1. This chain's CDR3 is CASSTEKPGQGPRSYEQYF. The CDR3, as DNA: TGTGCCAGTAGTACTGAGAAACCGGGACAGGGGCCCCGTTCCTACGAGCAGTACTTC.